A selection of T cell receptor beta chains follows, all from one sample in a study of shared clonotypes between healthy human individuals. Assay: immunoSEQ multiplex PCR; the TCRdb copy retains only in-frame clones and omits some. The sample holds under 600,000 clones; roughly 97% are singletons and the top ten take roughly 0.05%. Input material: naive CD4+ T cells sorted from blood. All receptors derive from a woman in her twenties or thirties in good health. CDR3s include the opening cysteine and the closing phenylalanine or tryptophan. A D gene is named only where the DNA matches it firmly. Some rows have no size entry. The others give once, few or many, or a class for an expanded clone.

D	length	J	V	size	CDR3	DNA
.	15	TRBJ1-2	TRBV19	.	CASRQTGNPFGGYTF	TGTGCCAGTAGGCAAACAGGGAACCCCTTTGGGGGCTACACCTTC
TRBD1	15	TRBJ2-7	TRBV7-9	.	CASSLAGTGAYEQYF	TGTGCCAGCAGCCTCGCCGGGACAGGGGCCTACGAGCAGTACTTC
TRBD1	19	TRBJ1-4	TRBV7-6	.	CASTPSLSGGTGGNEKLFF	TGTGCCAGCACCCCTTCACTTAGCGGAGGGACAGGGGGTAATGAAAAACTGTTTTTT
.	16	TRBJ2-2	TRBV7-2	.	CASSLRGHGGTGELFF	TGTGCCAGCAGCTTACGGGGGCATGGGGGCACCGGGGAGCTGTTTTTT
.	15	TRBJ1-5	TRBV5-8	.	CASSTGVAGFEPQHF	TGTGCCAGCAGCACCGGGGTGGCAGGGTTTGAGCCCCAGCATTTT
.	16	TRBJ2-1	TRBV5-1	.	CASSRLSRGSYNEQFF	TGCGCCAGCAGTCGACTTTCCCGGGGCTCCTACAATGAGCAGTTCTTC
.	16	TRBJ2-2	TRBV5-1	.	CASSFRKEGSTGELFF	TGCGCCAGCAGCTTTAGGAAAGAGGGGAGCACCGGGGAGCTGTTTTTT
.	15	TRBJ1-5	TRBV10-3	.	CAISADSRSGQPQHF	TGTGCCATCAGTGCAGACTCTCGGTCTGGGCAGCCCCAGCATTTT
.	15	TRBJ1-2	TRBV6-1	.	CASSVVRTLNYGYTF	TGTGCCAGCAGTGTAGTACGGACTTTAAACTATGGCTACACCTTC
.	15	TRBJ2-7	TRBV19	.	CASSGAGRLSYEQYF	TGTGCCAGTAGTGGAGCGGGTCGCCTCTCCTACGAGCAGTACTTC
.	13	TRBJ2-7	TRBV5-1	.	CASSAPQRGEQYF	TGCGCCAGCAGCGCCCCCCAGCGCGGAGAGCAGTACTTC
.	12	TRBJ2-5	TRBV30	.	CAWDGGQETQYF	TGTGCCTGGGACGGCGGTCAAGAGACCCAGTACTTC
.	13	TRBJ2-7	TRBV18	.	CASSPGGIDEQYF	TGTGCCAGCTCACCAGGAGGGATCGACGAGCAGTACTTC
.	12	TRBJ2-7	TRBV28	.	CASRLGGYEQYF	TGTGCCAGCCGCCTTGGGGGCTACGAGCAGTACTTC
.	13	TRBJ1-4	TRBV4-1	.	CASSLVLYEKLFF	TGCGCCAGCAGCCTGGTCTTATATGAAAAACTGTTTTTT
.	15	TRBJ1-5	TRBV7-2	.	CASSLLSFANQPQHF	TGTGCCAGCAGCTTACTGTCCTTCGCCAATCAGCCCCAGCATTTT
.	15	TRBJ2-7	TRBV11-1	.	CASSSAAAGTSEQYF	TGTGCCAGCAGCTCCGCAGCGGCAGGGACCTCCGAGCAGTACTTC
TRBD2	15	TRBJ2-1	TRBV28	once	CASSPLGGGPNEQFF	TGTGCCAGCAGTCCTCTTGGGGGAGGGCCCAATGAGCAGTTCTTC
.	15	TRBJ1-1	TRBV5-1	.	CASSLPQGEFAEAFF	TGCGCCAGCAGCTTGCCGCAGGGTGAGTTCGCTGAAGCTTTCTTT
TRBD1	14	TRBJ1-4	TRBV27	.	CASRATGGGRELFF	TGTGCCAGCAGAGCAACAGGGGGCGGCCGGGAACTGTTTTTT
TRBD2	17	TRBJ2-1	TRBV19	.	CASSTPGTSGYGVEQFF	TGTGCCAGTAGTACACCCGGGACTAGCGGCTACGGCGTTGAGCAGTTCTTC
TRBD1	16	TRBJ2-7	TRBV29-1	.	CSVDSASGQGLDEQYF	TGCAGCGTTGATTCAGCTTCGGGACAGGGGTTAGACGAGCAGTACTTC
TRBD2	16	TRBJ2-2	TRBV7-2	.	CASSIQTSGKTGELFF	TGTGCCAGCAGTATCCAGACTAGCGGGAAGACCGGGGAGCTGTTTTTT
TRBD1	14	TRBJ1-2	TRBV7-9	.	CASSRDRGSYGYTF	TGTGCCAGCAGCCGGGACAGGGGATCCTATGGCTACACCTTC
.	16	TRBJ2-3	TRBV5-5	.	CASSLGKTAGTDTQYF	TGTGCCAGCAGCTTGGGCAAAACGGCGGGCACAGATACGCAGTATTTT
.	12	TRBJ2-7	TRBV28	.	CASSPRLYEQYF	TGTGCCAGCAGCCCCCGTCTGTACGAGCAGTACTTC
TRBD1	15	TRBJ1-2	TRBV4-1	once	CASSQLGQGDYGYTF	TGCGCCAGCAGCCAGCTGGGACAGGGCGACTATGGCTACACCTTC
.	16	TRBJ1-4	TRBV6-5	.	CASSYSRDTGDEKLFF	TGTGCCAGCAGTTACTCGAGGGACACCGGCGATGAAAAACTGTTTTTT
TRBD1	13	TRBJ2-7	TRBV7-2	once	CASSPQGVGEQYF	TGTGCCAGCAGCCCGCAGGGGGTCGGCGAGCAGTACTTC
.	14	TRBJ2-7	TRBV25-1	.	CASSPRTASYEQYF	TGTGCCAGCAGTCCCCGGACAGCGAGCTACGAGCAGTACTTC
TRBD2	19	TRBJ2-7	TRBV2	.	CASSRTRTSGKPPLYEQYF	TGTGCCAGCAGTCGAACCAGGACTAGCGGGAAGCCCCCCCTCTACGAGCAGTACTTC
.	17	TRBJ1-4	TRBV4-1	.	CASSQDAGRPSNEKLFF	TGCGCCAGCAGCCAAGATGCAGGAAGGCCCAGTAATGAAAAACTGTTTTTT
.	13	TRBJ1-1	TRBV29-1	.	CSVSRTENTEAFF	TGCAGCGTTTCTCGGACCGAGAACACTGAAGCTTTCTTT
.	14	TRBJ1-1	TRBV7-8	.	CASSIIEGGIEAFF	TGTGCCAGCAGCATCATAGAGGGTGGGATTGAAGCTTTCTTT
.	10	TRBJ2-7	TRBV6-1	.	CASRAGREYF	TGTGCCAGCAGAGCTGGACGGGAGTACTTC
TRBD2	16	TRBJ2-2	TRBV19	.	CASSILLAGGAGELFF	TGTGCCAGTAGTATTTTACTAGCGGGAGGGGCCGGGGAGCTGTTTTTT
.	16	TRBJ1-2	TRBV5-1	.	CASSLDGTGANYGYTF	TGCGCCAGCAGCCTGGATGGGACGGGAGCGAACTATGGCTACACCTTC